Listed here are 30 T cell receptor beta chains from one sample, sequenced in a study of T cells after yellow fever vaccination. Via MiXCR, TCRdb re-called the 5' RACE reads, giving one row per CDR3 protein. The sample includes under 300,000 distinct CDR3 sequences, 6.5% to 8.5% of them seen just once. Sequences were derived from CD4+ T cells sorted from PBMCs, sampled 15 days after the yellow fever booster vaccination. These receptors came from a man younger than 45 who received the YFV17D yellow fever vaccine.

Regarding this clonotype: The germline gene is not matched at one end of the junction; a read error may be the cause. V usage is TRBV18 and J usage is TRBJ1-6, with D maybe TRBD1 (5 bases). The CDR3 has 15 residues. The germline gives CDR1 KGHSH, CDR2 LQKENI. The CDR3 coding sequence is TGTGCCAGCTCCCCCGGGGCAGCAGATAATTCGCCCCTCCACTTT. It specifies CASSPGAADNSPLHF.

V usage is TRBV24-1 and J usage is TRBJ2-1, with TRBD2 as a possible D gene (6 bases). Trimming removed 1 base from V and 5 bases from J, with 11 bases in between. This CDR3 region has 15 residues. CDR1 is KGHDR, CDR2 SFDVKD, per germline. CDR3 nucleotide sequence: TGTGCCACCAGTGATTTAGCGGGTGCCGACAATGAGCAGTTCTTC. Its translation is CATSDLAGADNEQFF.

This clonotype has at least ten counts. This rearrangement joins TRBV2 to TRBJ1-5; 7 bases are a match to TRBD1. The CDR3 is 13 amino acids. Germline V lookup: CDR1 SNHLY, CDR2 FYNNEI. Trimming took 8 bases from V and 7 from J; bases not matched to a gene: 8. Here the CDR3 reads CASGRQGRQPQHF. CDR3 sequence (DNA): TGTGCCAGCGGAAGACAGGGACGGCAGCCCCAGCATTTT.

This clonotype turned up a few times. This chain connects TRBV7-2 to TRBJ2-3, with 8 positions matching TRBD1. Germline CDR1 and CDR2: SGHTA and FQGNSA. CDR3 length: 15 residues. Trimming took 6 bases from V and 1 from J; bases not matched to a gene: 6. The CDR3 DNA is TGTGCCAGCAGTAACTACAGGGGGGGCACAGATACGCAGTATTTT. Amino acids: CASSNYRGGTDTQYF. The variable domain in full, with the rest retrieved from reference TRBV7-2 and TRBJ2-3, is GAGVSQSPSNKVTEKGKDVELRCDPISGHTALYWYRQSLGQGLEFLIYFQGNSAPDKSGLPSDRFSAERTGGSVSTLTIQRTQQEDSAVYLCASSNYRGGTDTQYFGPGTRLTVL.

This clonotype occurred many times. The V call is TRBV7-2, the J call TRBJ2-3; D is possibly TRBD2 (6 bases). CDR3 length equals 16 residues. Deletions cut 5 bases from V and 1 base from J, with 16 bases between. The germline CDR1 and CDR2 sequences are SGHTA and FQGNSA. The DNA of the CDR3 is TGTGCCAGCAGCCCTCGACGGGGGTTGGGCACAGATACGCAGTATTTT. This sequence encodes CASSPRRGLGTDTQYF.

This clonotype has more than one count but fewer than ten. This chain joins TRBV27 and TRBJ2-7; 11 bases align to TRBD2. Germline assignment: CDR1 MNHEY and CDR2 SMNVEV (reference sequence). J lost 0 bases, V lost 6 bases, and 4 bases had no gene match. There are 15 residues in the CDR3. Here the CDR3 reads CASRSTSGGSYEQYF. DNA for the CDR3: TGTGCCAGCAGATCCACTAGCGGGGGCTCCTACGAGCAGTACTTC.

This rearrangement joins TRBV29-1 to TRBJ2-7; 7 bases are shared with TRBD2. CDR1 is SQVTM and CDR2 is ANQGSEA in the germline V gene. CDR3 size: 16 residues. V was clipped by 4 bases and J by 1 base; unmatched bases: 13. The CDR3 loop is CSVATRLGGRSYEQYF. CDR3 nucleotides: TGCAGCGTTGCTACCCGACTCGGCGGGAGATCCTACGAGCAGTACTTC.

This clonotype was detected a few times. The rearrangement uses TRBV7-3 and TRBJ2-2; D is undetermined. CDR1 and CDR2 from the germline V gene are SGHTA and FQGTGA. The V gene lost 6 bases and the J gene lost 0 bases, with 5 bases spanning the gap. The CDR3 is made up of 13 amino acids. CDR3 amino acids: CASRTTNTGELFF. CDR3 sequence (DNA): TGTGCCAGCAGAACTACGAACACCGGGGAGCTGTTTTTT.

This chain connects TRBV5-1 to TRBJ2-3, with D perhaps TRBD2 (6 bases). This CDR3 contains 14 residues. Germline CDR1 reads SGHRS; CDR2 reads YFSETQ. Deletions cut 5 bases from V and 0 bases from J, with 10 bases between. The CDR3 region is CASRPGTSTDTQYF. CDR3 DNA sequence: TGCGCCAGCAGGCCTGGGACTAGCACAGATACGCAGTATTTT. Supplemented by reference TRBV5-1 and TRBJ2-3, the full variable domain reads KAGVTQTPRYLIKTRGQQVTLSCSPISGHRSVSWYQQTPGQGLQFLFEYFSETQRNKGNFPGRFSGRQFSNSRSEMNVSTLELGDSALYLCASRPGTSTDTQYFGPGTRLTVL.

In this sample, this clonotype turned up many times. This chain links TRBV24-1 with TRBJ2-7; 7 nucleotides match TRBD2. The CDR3 totals 16 residues. Germline assignment: CDR1 KGHDR and CDR2 SFDVKD. After removal of 0 bases from V and 6 bases from J, the junction contained 10 bases not matched to a gene. The CDR3 sequence is CATSDLCLAVVCEQYF. DNA for the CDR3: TGTGCCACCAGTGATTTGTGCCTAGCGGTCGTCTGCGAGCAGTACTTC.

This clonotype was observed a few times. The chain joins TRBV12-3 or TRBV12-4 to TRBJ2-5; D gene ambiguous. The germline V and J ends were trimmed by 3 bases and 9 bases, with 17 bases remaining between them. The CDR3 spans 14 residues. The CDR3 is CASSFEVLGVSQYF. Here the CDR3 DNA reads TGTGCCAGCAGTTTCGAGGTCCTTGGGGTGTCCCAGTACTTC.

This clonotype has more than one count but fewer than ten. The V call is TRBV7-9, the J call TRBJ1-4; D is possibly TRBD1 (5 bases). Trimming shortened V by 5 bases and J by 3 bases, and 13 bases separated the two germline ends. This CDR3 comprises 15 residues. Germline-derived CDR1 and CDR2 are SEHNR and FQNEAQ (reference sequence). The CDR3 here is CASSRDGTSNEKLFF. The CDR3 DNA reads as TGTGCCAGCAGCCGGGACGGAACGTCTAATGAAAAACTGTTTTTT.

The chain joins TRBV27 to TRBJ2-7; D not resolved. Looked up from germline, CDR1 is MNHEY and CDR2 is SMNVEV (reference sequence). V was shortened by 4 bases and J by 2 bases, with 9 bases between the two germline ends. CDR3 length: 13 residues. CDR3 protein: CASSSVPTYEQYF. CDR3 DNA sequence: TGTGCCAGCAGTTCCGTCCCAACCTACGAGCAGTACTTC.

The chain uses TRBV20-1 and TRBJ2-7; D is perhaps TRBD2 (5 bases). This CDR3 has 14 amino acids. Trimming removed 1 base at V and 6 bases at J, with 16 bases between. Germline V lookup: CDR1 DFQATT, CDR2 SNEGSKA (reference sequence). The chain's CDR3 is CSARAIRVAGEQYF. As DNA, the CDR3 is TGCAGTGCTAGAGCCATTAGGGTGGCGGGCGAGCAGTACTTC.

This chain joins TRBV15 and TRBJ2-1; 9 positions agree with TRBD2. The CDR3 spans 12 residues. The V segment lost 3 bases and the J segment 14 bases; nucleotides outside the gene matches: 5. From germline, CDR1 is LNHNV and CDR2 YYDKDF (reference sequence). The CDR3 nucleotides are TGTGCCACCAGCAGGGGTAGGACTAGCGAGTTCTTC. Its protein product is CATSRGRTSEFF. Based on the CDR3 plus reference TRBV15 and TRBJ2-1, the full variable domain is DAMVIQNPRYQVTQFGKPVTLSCSQTLNHNVMYWYQQKSSQAPKLLFHYYDKDFNNEADTPDNFQSRRPNTSFCFLDIRSPGLGDTAMYLCATSRGRTSEFFGPGTRLTVL.

This clonotype was found many times. The rearrangement joins TRBV29-1 to TRBJ2-5; possibly TRBD1 for D (5 bases). Germline V gene lookup returns CDR1 SQVTM and CDR2 ANQGSEA. The CDR3 spans 11 residues. V was trimmed by 6 bases and J by 5 bases, leaving 10 bases between them. CDR3 DNA: TGCAGCGTCAGGGAACGGGAGACCCAGTACTTC. Amino acid sequence: CSVRERETQYF. Together with reference TRBV29-1 and TRBJ2-5, the CDR3 gives the full variable domain: SAVISQKPSRDICQRGTSLTIQCQVDSQVTMMFWYRQQPGQSLTLIATANQGSEATYESGFVIDKFPISRPNLTFSTLTVSNMSPEDSSIYLCSVRERETQYFGPGTRLLVL.

The chain links TRBV20-1 to TRBJ2-3; 7 nucleotides match TRBD2. The CDR3 loop spans 16 amino acids. The V segment lost 5 bases and the J segment 1 base; nucleotides outside the gene matches: 12. The germline CDR1 and CDR2 sequences are DFQATT and SNEGSKA (reference sequence). Here the CDR3 reads CSAGLWAGAGTDTQYF. DNA for the CDR3: TGCAGTGCTGGACTTTGGGCGGGAGCGGGCACAGATACGCAGTATTTT.

The chain has TRBV5-1 and TRBJ1-2, with 9 nucleotides matching TRBD1. The CDR3 contains 16 residues. Losses at the gene ends were 4 bases for V and 2 bases for J; bases not matched to a gene: 9. Germline assignment: CDR1 SGHRS and CDR2 YFSETQ. CDR3 region: CASSHGQGSANYGYTF. The DNA of the CDR3 is TGCGCCAGCAGCCACGGACAGGGGTCGGCGAACTATGGCTACACCTTC.

The chain carries TRBV10-3 and TRBJ1-3; TRBD1 is a possible D gene (5 bases). The germline gives CDR1 ENHRY, CDR2 SYGVKD. The CDR3 is 13 residues long. Trimming pared 11 bases from V and 8 bases from J, leaving 19 bases between. This CDR3 reads CAARGQGWDTIYF. The CDR3 DNA follows: TGTGCCGCACGAGGGCAGGGCTGGGACACCATATATTTT.

This clonotype has more than one count but fewer than ten. J is TRBJ2-2 and V is TRBV18; D gene unclear. This CDR3 region has 17 residues. Germline V gene data show CDR1 as KGHSH and CDR2 as LQKENI. The V end was cut by 0 bases, the J end by 2 bases, with 13 bases between. The CDR3 is CASSPPVPGYNTGELFF. The CDR3, as DNA: TGTGCCAGCTCACCACCGGTCCCAGGCTATAACACCGGGGAGCTGTTTTTT.

CDR3 bases: TGTGCCAGCACCAAACCTGGGGGCTGGGAGCAGTTCTTC. This encodes CASTKPGGWEQFF. The V call is TRBV5-8, the J call TRBJ2-1; maybe TRBD1 (6 bases). CDR1 is SGHTS, CDR2 YDEGEE, per germline. This CDR3 is built from 13 residues. Trimming cost V 6 bases and J 10 bases, with 17 bases left between them.

This clonotype appeared many times. V and J are TRBV28 and TRBJ2-7; D remains unclear. Deletions cut 4 bases from V and 0 bases from J, with 7 bases between. CDR1 is MDHEN, CDR2 SYDVKM, per germline. The CDR3 spans 13 residues. The CDR3: CASSYAVSYEQYF. CDR3 nucleotides: TGTGCCAGCAGTTACGCAGTCTCCTACGAGCAGTACTTC.

This clonotype was detected many times. This chain uses TRBV27 with TRBJ2-7, with TRBD2 identical over 11 bases. The trim removed 6 bases at V and 2 bases at J, leaving 3 bases unmatched. From germline, CDR1 is MNHEY and CDR2 SMNVEV (reference sequence). There are 14 residues in the CDR3. In nucleotides, the CDR3 is TGTGCCAGCAGCAGACTAGCGGGAACCTACGAGCAGTACTTC. Amino acid sequence: CASSRLAGTYEQYF.

This clonotype was detected only a few times. The chain links TRBV6-1 to TRBJ1-5, with D hard to call. The V gene's germline CDR1 is MNHNS and CDR2 SASEGT. This CDR3 comprises 13 residues. Trimming removed 0 bases at V and 7 bases at J, with 7 bases between. DNA of the CDR3: TGTGCCAGCAGTGAAGCGTATAGGCAGCCCCAGCATTTT. Protein product: CASSEAYRQPQHF.

Here the CDR3 reads CSASSSGRSYEQYF. Here the CDR3 DNA reads TGCAGTGCTAGTAGTTCAGGGAGGTCCTACGAGCAGTACTTC. This chain uses TRBV20-1 with TRBJ2-7, with a tentative D call TRBD2 (6 bases). The CDR3 is 14 residues long. Germline CDR1 and CDR2: DFQATT and SNEGSKA (reference sequence). V was trimmed by 3 bases and J by 1 base, leaving 13 bases between them.

This clonotype turned up a few times. The chain has TRBV5-5 and TRBJ2-1; TRBD2 aligns across 11 bases. V shed 2 bases and J 2 bases; nucleotides not matched to a gene: 3. The germline gives CDR1 SGHKS, CDR2 YYEKEE (reference sequence). The CDR3 runs 16 residues. The CDR3 DNA follows: TGTGCCAGCAGCTTACTAGCGGGAGACCCCTACAATGAGCAGTTCTTC. Amino acid sequence: CASSLLAGDPYNEQFF.

There are many counts of this clonotype. The rearrangement uses TRBV18 and TRBJ2-7; TRBD1 aligns across 8 bases. The CDR3 totals 14 residues. Germline loops: CDR1 KGHSH, CDR2 LQKENI. The ends lost 0 bases at V and 7 bases at J; junction bases unmatched: 5. The CDR3 region has the DNA TGTGCCAGCTCACCACCACAGGGGGTAAGGGAGCAGTACTTC. Amino acid sequence: CASSPPQGVREQYF. The variable domain in full, completed from reference TRBV18 and TRBJ2-7, reads NAGVMQNPRHLVRRRGQEARLRCSPMKGHSHVYWYRQLPEEGLKFMVYLQKENIIDESGMPKERFSAEFPKEGPSILRIQQVVRGDSAAYFCASSPPQGVREQYFGPGTRLTVT.

The CDR3 DNA reads as TGTGCCAGCAGTTACGGGGGAAACAGCTACACCTTC. Its protein product is CASSYGGNSYTF. The chain links TRBV12-3 or TRBV12-4 to TRBJ1-2; possibly TRBD1 for D (5 bases). This CDR3 has 12 residues. V gave up 4 bases and J gave up 9 bases, with 12 bases separating them.

This clonotype was observed a few times. This chain connects TRBV6-2 or TRBV6-3 to TRBJ2-5; D gene uncertain. The CDR3 is 13 amino acids. CDR1 is MNHEY, CDR2 SVGEGT, per germline. V lost 3 bases and J lost 7, with 12 bases in between. In DNA form, the CDR3 reads TGTGCCAGCAGTTATTCGCCTTCATGGACCCAGTACTTC. Translation gives CASSYSPSWTQYF.

There are many counts of this clonotype. This chain joins TRBV10-3 and TRBJ1-4; perhaps TRBD1 as D (5 bases). With 0 bases removed from V and 3 bases from J, the gap between germline ends came to 8 bases. CDR1 is ENHRY and CDR2 is SYGVKD in the germline V gene. The CDR3 runs to 15 residues. The CDR3 DNA follows: TGTGCCATCAGTGAGTCGAAGGGGTCTAATGAAAAACTGTTTTTT. Protein sequence: CAISESKGSNEKLFF.